These 32 T cell receptor beta chains originate from one sample sequenced in a study of lymphopenia after photon versus proton radiotherapy. Sequencing used immunoSEQ multiplex PCR; TCRdb keeps in-frame clones, though not all of them. The data show 50,000 or so clones, about 92% seen once. The sample consisted of peripheral blood, taken from a patient treated with photon-based radiotherapy. These receptors were obtained from a woman between 35 and 50 years old with cholangiocarcinoma.

This chain links TRBV5-6 with TRBJ1-1; the D is unclear. This CDR3 is 13 amino acids long. V shed 3 bases and J shed 2 bases, with 8 bases lying between them. The germline V gene encodes CDR1 SGHDT and CDR2 YYEEEE. CDR3 region: CASSSGINTEAFF. The CDR3 nucleotides are TGTGCCAGCAGCTCGGGTATAAACACTGAAGCTTTCTTT. The complete variable domain, with remaining parts taken from reference TRBV5-6 and TRBJ1-1, reads DAGVTQSPTHLIKTRGQQVTLRCSPKSGHDTVSWYQQALGQGPQFIFQYYEEEERQRGNFPDRFSGHQFPNYSSELNVNALLLGDSALYLCASSSGINTEAFFGQGTRLTVV.

This chain uses TRBV9 with TRBJ2-3; D unresolved. Germline lookup yields CDR1 SGDLS and CDR2 YYNGEE. V lost 3 bases and J 0 bases, leaving 11 bases between the germline ends. This CDR3 is 15 amino acids long. CDR3 residues: CASSALVSSTDTQYF. DNA for the CDR3: TGTGCCAGCAGCGCCCTCGTCTCTAGCACAGATACGCAGTATTTT.

The chain has TRBV6-1 and TRBJ1-2, with TRBD1 identical over 8 bases. This CDR3 is 13 amino acids long. Germline V gene lookup returns CDR1 MNHNS and CDR2 SASEGT. V was clipped by 5 bases and J by 8 bases; unmatched bases: 7. The CDR3 DNA is TGTGCCAGCAGTTCGACAGGGGCGGGAGGCTACACCTTC. It translates to CASSSTGAGGYTF.

The CDR3 here is CASSPDDGYYGYTF. In DNA, the CDR3 is TGTGCCAGCAGTCCCGACGACGGCTACTATGGCTACACCTTC. The chain joins TRBV5-8 to TRBJ1-2; D is undetermined. Germline values: CDR1 SGHTS, CDR2 YDEGEE. The germline V and J ends were trimmed by 5 bases and 3 bases, with 14 bases remaining between them. CDR3 length: 14 residues.

The chain has TRBV11-2 and TRBJ1-4, with D tentatively TRBD1 (5 bases). Trimming left V 5 bases short and J 7 bases short, with 14 bases between. Per the germline V gene, CDR1 is SGHAT and CDR2 is FQNNGV. This CDR3 comprises 14 residues. The CDR3 protein is CASSGDSSGEKLFF. DNA of the CDR3: TGTGCCAGCAGCGGTGACAGTTCAGGTGAAAAACTGTTTTTT.

The V gene is TRBV7-9, the J gene TRBJ2-7, with 9 bases fitting TRBD1. With V trimmed by 5 bases and J by 0 bases, 8 bases remained unmatched. Germline V gene sequence: CDR1 SEHNR, CDR2 FQNEAQ (reference sequence). The CDR3 is 16 residues long. CDR3 coding DNA: TGTGCCAGCAGCACCCCGGGACAGGGAAGCTCCTACGAGCAGTACTTC. Encoded protein: CASSTPGQGSSYEQYF.

The chain is built from TRBV13 and TRBJ1-1; 10 bases are a match to TRBD1. The CDR3 loop spans 16 amino acids. From germline, CDR1 is PRHDT and CDR2 FYEKMQ (reference sequence). V lost 4 bases and J lost 4; bases outside the gene matches: 9. CDR3 sequence reads: CASSYSPGQGSTEAFF. The CDR3 DNA reads as TGTGCCAGCAGCTACTCCCCGGGACAGGGGTCCACTGAAGCTTTCTTT.

The chain links TRBV2 to TRBJ2-7; D is possibly TRBD1 (6 bases). V lost 0 bases and J lost 3, with 9 bases in between. The CDR3 is 14 amino acids. CDR1 SNHLY and CDR2 FYNNEI come from the germline V gene. CDR3 in amino acids: CASSEATRGYEQYF. The CDR3 region has the DNA TGTGCCAGCAGTGAAGCAACCAGGGGCTACGAGCAGTACTTC.

The chain couples TRBV6-5 to TRBJ2-5, with 8 bases identical to TRBD2. This CDR3 is built from 16 residues. Trimming took 0 bases from V and 4 from J; bases not matched to a gene: 7. From germline, CDR1 is MNHEY and CDR2 SVGAGI. The CDR3, as DNA: TGTGCCAGCAGTTACTCAGGGACTAGTATTCCAGAGACCCAGTACTTC. Translated, it gives CASSYSGTSIPETQYF.

The chain links TRBV2 to TRBJ2-3; TRBD2 might be the D (6 bases). This CDR3 spans 15 amino acids. Per germline, CDR1 SNHLY and CDR2 FYNNEI. Trimming removed 2 bases from V and 2 bases from J, with 11 bases in between. CDR3 nucleotides: TGTGCCAGCAGTGAACGTCGGGGGACCACAGATACGCAGTATTTT. Its translation: CASSERRGTTDTQYF.

The genes are TRBV18 and TRBJ1-5, with D uncertain. V dropped 2 bases and J dropped 0 bases, with 5 bases sitting between them. The CDR3 runs 14 residues. CDR1 is KGHSH and CDR2 is LQKENI in the germline V gene. CDR3 in amino acids: CASSPNYSNQPQHF. Written as DNA, the CDR3 is TGTGCCAGCTCACCAAATTATAGCAATCAGCCCCAGCATTTT.

The V and J genes are TRBV25-1 and TRBJ2-2; TRBD2 aligns across 16 bases. The CDR3 runs 18 residues. Germline-derived CDR1 and CDR2 are MGHDK and SYGVNS. V was pared by 6 bases and J by 7 bases, with 11 bases of the junction left unmatched. CDR3 in DNA: TGTGCCAGCAGAGAGGGACTAGCGGGGGGGCCCGGGTTCGGGGAGCTGTTTTTT. It codes for CASREGLAGGPGFGELFF.

The rearrangement links TRBV5-1 to TRBJ2-1; D is perhaps TRBD2 (6 bases). Germline V gene sequence: CDR1 SGHRS, CDR2 YFSETQ. CDR3 length equals 14 residues. V was shortened by 6 bases and J by 7 bases, with 17 bases between the two germline ends. As DNA, the CDR3 is TGCGCCAGCATGTGGGACTCGGTCAGGAATGAGCAGTTCTTC. Amino acid sequence: CASMWDSVRNEQFF.

The chain has TRBV9 and TRBJ2-3, with D tentatively TRBD1 (5 bases). This CDR3 has 13 amino acids. Trimming stripped 6 bases from V and 0 bases from J, with 8 bases between. Germline V gene sequence: CDR1 SGDLS, CDR2 YYNGEE. The CDR3 sequence: CASTDRSTDTQYF. The CDR3 nucleotides read TGTGCCAGCACTGACAGAAGCACAGATACGCAGTATTTT. The variable domain in full, with the rest retrieved from reference TRBV9 and TRBJ2-3, is DSGVTQTPKHLITATGQRVTLRCSPRSGDLSVYWYQQSLDQGLQFLIQYYNGEERAKGNILERFSAQQFPDLHSELNLSSLELGDSALYFCASTDRSTDTQYFGPGTRLTVL.

The J gene is TRBJ2-2, the V gene TRBV14, with D perhaps TRBD1 (5 bases). The length of the CDR3 is 16 residues. Germline assignment: CDR1 SGHDN and CDR2 FVKESK. Trimming left V 4 bases short and J 6 bases short, with 18 bases between. The chain's CDR3 is CASSPRWGLGAGELFF. The CDR3 DNA reads TGTGCCAGCAGCCCCCGATGGGGTTTAGGGGCCGGGGAGCTGTTTTTT.

V and J are TRBV6-5 and TRBJ1-2, with D perhaps TRBD1 (6 bases). There are 12 residues in the CDR3. The V end was cut by 6 bases, the J end by 8 bases, with 13 bases between. The germline gives CDR1 MNHEY, CDR2 SVGAGI. The CDR3 spells CASRIQGSGYTF. The DNA for the CDR3 is TGTGCCAGCAGGATTCAGGGGAGCGGCTACACCTTC.

The chain is built from TRBV6-1 and TRBJ1-2; D remains ambiguous. The V and J ends lost 1 base and 8 bases respectively, with 11 bases between them. Per germline, CDR1 MNHNS and CDR2 SASEGT. The length of the CDR3 is 13 residues. CDR3 nucleotide sequence: TGTGCCAGCAGTGAAGTTAATGGGCGAGGCTACACCTTC. It yields the protein CASSEVNGRGYTF.

This clone was counted a single time. This rearrangement joins TRBV27 to TRBJ2-3, with 7 nucleotides matching TRBD2. Per germline, CDR1 MNHEY and CDR2 SMNVEV (reference sequence). V shed 1 base, J shed 2 bases, and the junction held 9 bases outside the gene matches. The CDR3 loop spans 17 amino acids. The CDR3 DNA is TGTGCCAGCAGTTTATTTTCAGGGACTACCTTCACAGATACGCAGTATTTT. Translation gives CASSLFSGTTFTDTQYF.

V usage is TRBV5-1 and J usage is TRBJ2-3; 9 bases agree with TRBD2. Germline V lookup: CDR1 SGHRS, CDR2 YFSETQ. V was pared by 4 bases and J by 2 bases, with 8 bases of the junction left unmatched. This CDR3 has 16 residues. The CDR3 nucleotides are TGCGCCAGCAGCCCATTGACTAGCGGTTACACAGATACGCAGTATTTT. Its translation is CASSPLTSGYTDTQYF.

The rearrangement uses TRBV30 and TRBJ2-1; 9 nucleotides match TRBD2. Germline CDR1 and CDR2: GTSNPN and SVGIG (reference sequence). The CDR3 is made up of 14 amino acids. Unmatched junction bases numbered 6, after V lost 3 bases and J lost 6 bases. The CDR3 nucleotides read TGTGCCTGGAGAAAGATGACTAGCGGCAATGAGCAGTTCTTC. It is translated as CAWRKMTSGNEQFF.

Notes on this clone: In the same sample, other DNA sequences code for this CDR3. The rearrangement joins TRBV5-1 to TRBJ2-1, with TRBD2 as a possible D gene (7 bases). This CDR3 has 14 residues. Trimming removed 0 bases at V and 6 bases at J, with 10 bases between. Germline V gene data show CDR1 as SGHRS and CDR2 as YFSETQ. For the CDR3, the DNA is TGCGCCAGCAGCTTGGCGGGGGGCAGCAATGAGCAGTTCTTC. Translated: CASSLAGGSNEQFF.

J is TRBJ1-2 and V is TRBV27; D gene unclear. Deletions cut 6 bases from V and 1 base from J, with 12 bases between. Looked up from germline, CDR1 is MNHEY and CDR2 is SMNVEV (reference sequence). This CDR3 is built from 14 residues. CDR3 sequence: CASRSYRDNYGYTF. The DNA of the CDR3 is TGTGCCAGCAGGTCCTACAGAGATAACTATGGCTACACCTTC.

The chain is built from TRBV27 and TRBJ2-2; 10 nucleotides align to TRBD1. V trimming: 6 bases; J trimming: 9 bases; junction bases outside the gene matches: 7. Germline V gene lookup returns CDR1 MNHEY and CDR2 SMNVEV (reference sequence). This CDR3 has 14 residues. The CDR3 spells CASRGWTGGRELFF. DNA of the CDR3: TGTGCCAGCAGGGGGTGGACAGGGGGTAGGGAGCTGTTTTTT.

There are a few counts of this clone. J is TRBJ1-2 and V is TRBV6-5, with TRBD1 as a possible D gene (5 bases). From germline, CDR1 is MNHEY and CDR2 SVGAGI. V shed 5 bases and J shed 4 bases, with 11 bases lying between them. This CDR3 contains 13 residues. CDR3 sequence reads: CASSGSGTYGYTF. The CDR3 DNA reads as TGTGCCAGCAGTGGGTCGGGGACCTATGGCTACACCTTC.

CDR3 in amino acids: CASRIAGRYEQYF. CDR3 coding DNA: TGTGCCAGCCGGATAGCAGGCCGTTACGAGCAGTACTTC. V and J are TRBV6-5 and TRBJ2-7; unclear D gene. Germline CDR1 is MNHEY and CDR2 is SVGAGI. The CDR3 consists of 13 residues. V gave up 8 bases and J gave up 4 bases, with 15 bases separating them.

This sequence joins TRBV4-2 and TRBJ1-2, with 7 bases fitting TRBD1. The length of the CDR3 is 12 residues. V gave up 4 bases and J gave up 6 bases; unmatched junction bases: 2. The V gene's germline CDR1 is LGHNA and CDR2 YNFKEQ. The CDR3 nucleotides read TGTGCCAGCAGCCCGACAGGGCATGGCTACACCTTC. This gives the protein CASSPTGHGYTF.

The chain has TRBV5-4 and TRBJ2-1; D call uncertain. Trimming cost V 4 bases and J 2 bases, with 13 bases left between them. In germline, CDR1 is SGHNT, CDR2 YYREEE (reference sequence). CDR3 length: 15 amino acids. CDR3: CASSESDETYNEQFF. CDR3 nucleotide sequence: TGTGCCAGCAGCGAGTCCGACGAGACCTACAATGAGCAGTTCTTC.

The chain recombines TRBV9 with TRBJ1-1; TRBD1 matches at 9 bases. Germline CDR1 and CDR2: SGDLS and YYNGEE. This CDR3 is built from 14 residues. Unmatched junction bases numbered 4, after V lost 3 bases and J lost 4 bases. The CDR3 loop reads CASSEQGAGTEAFF. The CDR3, as DNA: TGTGCCAGCAGCGAACAGGGGGCCGGCACTGAAGCTTTCTTT.

This clone has a single count. The chain recombines TRBV4-2 with TRBJ2-1; D perhaps matches TRBD2 (5 bases). The germline V gene has CDR1 LGHNA and CDR2 YNFKEQ. V shed 5 bases and J shed 1 base, with 12 bases lying between them. The length of the CDR3 is 15 residues. The CDR3 loop reads CASSARTPSYNEQFF. CDR3 DNA sequence: TGTGCCAGCAGCGCACGGACTCCGTCCTACAATGAGCAGTTCTTC.

V usage is TRBV5-1 and J usage is TRBJ1-6, with D hard to call. The ends were cut back, 4 bases at V and 3 bases at J, with 14 bases in the middle. The germline gives CDR1 SGHRS, CDR2 YFSETQ. CDR3 size: 16 residues. The chain's CDR3 is CASSPGDADYNSPLHF. The DNA of the CDR3 is TGCGCCAGCAGCCCCGGGGATGCAGACTATAATTCACCCCTCCACTTT.

This clone was detected a few times. The chain links TRBV27 to TRBJ1-2; 8 bases map to TRBD1. Trimming took 11 bases from V and 7 from J; bases not matched to a gene: 6. This CDR3 has 11 residues. Germline CDR1 and CDR2: MNHEY and SMNVEV (reference sequence). DNA for the CDR3: TGTGCCTGTCGGACAGGGAGTGGCTACACCTTC. Protein: CACRTGSGYTF.

This rearrangement joins TRBV20-1 to TRBJ2-7; D might be TRBD1 (6 bases). The V end was cut by 5 bases, the J end by 4 bases, with 9 bases between. Germline V gives CDR1 DFQATT, CDR2 SNEGSKA (reference sequence). The CDR3 extends over 11 amino acids. DNA of the CDR3: TGCAGTGCTCCAGGACAGTACGAGCAGTACTTC. It codes for CSAPGQYEQYF.